The entry below describes one TCR beta chain. The antigen is unknown. This entry is derived from a study of blood T cells in healthy people across ages. Whole-study results and caveats: As age increased, TCR beta diversity per million T cells fell in a roughly linear fashion.

CDR3 length: 13 amino acids. Germline CDR1 MNHEY, CDR2 SVGAGI. A second PCR of roughly 7 to 11 cycles used a sample-barcoded 5' primer and a J-beta primer mix. Researchers report that a template-switch adaptor with 12 random nucleotides tagged each cDNA molecule. TCRdb redid the calling of the 5' RACE reads with MiXCR, one entry per CDR3 protein. Among about 680,000 distinct CDR3 sequences listed, more than 40% were seen once. Roughly 10 milliliters of peripheral blood were drawn from each donor. The sample was blood. The chain links TRBV6-5 to TRBJ2-4, with TRBD2 matching 8 bases. The J call is in doubt because the DNA end fits TRBJ2-7 better. The receptor comes from a woman aged 55-69 years in good health. In DNA form, the CDR3 reads TGTGCCAGCAGTCCAGCGGGAGTCTGCGAGCAGTACTTC. It yields the protein CASSPAGVCEQYF.